Listed here are 27 T cell receptor beta chains from one sample, sequenced in a study of blood T cell repertoires in COVID-19 (dated by TCRdb to 2018 to 2021). Libraries came from the immunoSEQ multiplex PCR assay. TCRdb stores this immuneACCESS table with in-frame sequences only. Part of the clones is absent; in the studies checked, under half of the shortfall reflects unresolved V genes, and no reason is known for the rest. Counted in this sample were 150,000 to 200,000 clones; approximately 88% of them appeared once. Together, the top ten hold less than 3% of the sample. Input material: peripheral blood. The receptor set was obtained from a man aged 55-75 years with acute or convalescent COVID-19.

In its sample, this clone was seen a few times. The genes are TRBV13 and TRBJ1-4, with 9 bases aligning to TRBD1. CDR3 length: 17 residues. Germline-derived CDR1 and CDR2 are PRHDT and FYEKMQ (reference sequence). J lost 11 bases, V lost 6 bases, and 19 bases had no gene match. CDR3 in amino acids: CASSRTVTGGLPLKLFF. Here the CDR3 DNA reads TGTGCCAGCAGTCGTACCGTAACAGGGGGCCTACCTCTGAAACTGTTTTTT.

This chain uses TRBV7-9 with TRBJ1-2, with 8 bases matching TRBD1. The ends lost 5 bases at V and 1 base at J; junction bases unmatched: 12. The CDR3 extends over 17 amino acids. CDR1 is SEHNR and CDR2 is FQNEAQ in the germline V gene (reference sequence). The CDR3 region has the DNA TGTGCCAGCAGCCTACAGCGGCCGACAGGGGTTAACTATGGCTACACCTTC. Encoded protein: CASSLQRPTGVNYGYTF.

The chain couples TRBV30 to TRBJ2-3; the D is unclear. The V gene lost 4 bases and the J gene lost 0 bases, with 11 bases spanning the gap. The CDR3 is 14 amino acids. Germline-derived CDR1 and CDR2 are GTSNPN and SVGIG (reference sequence). In nucleotides, the CDR3 is TGTGCCTGGAAGAGTCTTGCGAGCACAGATACGCAGTATTTT. Protein sequence: CAWKSLASTDTQYF.

The chain combines TRBV9 with TRBJ1-2; 9 nucleotides match TRBD1. There are 15 residues in the CDR3. The germline V gene encodes CDR1 SGDLS and CDR2 YYNGEE. The V and J ends lost 4 bases and 7 bases, in that order; junction bases with no gene match: 11. The CDR3 coding sequence is TGTGCCAGCAGCTCACAGGGGGCAGTCCGAGGTGGCTACACCTTC. The encoded protein is CASSSQGAVRGGYTF. The whole variable domain, filled in from reference TRBV9 and TRBJ1-2, reads DSGVTQTPKHLITATGQRVTLRCSPRSGDLSVYWYQQSLDQGLQFLIQYYNGEERAKGNILERFSAQQFPDLHSELNLSSLELGDSALYFCASSSQGAVRGGYTFGSGTRLTVV.

V gene TRBV12-5 combines with J gene TRBJ2-7; 7 bases map to TRBD2. The CDR3 is made up of 16 amino acids. Germline trimming cut 0 bases from V and 3 bases from J; bases unmatched to any gene: 8. CDR1 is LGHNT, CDR2 FRNRAP, per germline. The CDR3 nucleotides are TGTGCTAGTGGTTTGGTACTGAGCGGGACCCACTACGAGCAGTACTTC. Protein sequence: CASGLVLSGTHYEQYF.

CDR3 in DNA: TGTGCCATCAGTGAGTCGACCGGGGGGGACGAGCAGTTCTTC. It translates to CAISESTGGDEQFF. The chain combines TRBV10-3 with TRBJ2-1; 8 nucleotides line up with TRBD2. CDR3 length equals 14 residues. Unmatched junction bases numbered 5, after V lost 0 bases and J lost 10 bases. CDR1 ENHRY and CDR2 SYGVKD come from the germline V gene.

The V call is TRBV5-1, the J call TRBJ2-7; 9 nucleotides line up with TRBD1. This CDR3 region has 11 residues. With 4 bases clipped from V and 12 bases from J, the junction kept 5 bases outside the gene matches. The germline V gene encodes CDR1 SGHRS and CDR2 YFSETQ. CDR3: CASSGDRVTYF. The CDR3 coding sequence is TGCGCCAGCAGCGGGGACAGGGTGACGTACTTC.

The chain is built from TRBV6-5 and TRBJ2-1; maybe TRBD1 (5 bases). CDR1 and CDR2 from the germline V gene are MNHEY and SVGAGI. The CDR3 loop spans 15 amino acids. V was trimmed by 7 bases and J by 1 base, leaving 14 bases between them. The CDR3 spells CASKFQGRSYNEQFF. CDR3 nucleotide sequence: TGTGCCAGCAAGTTCCAGGGCCGGTCCTACAATGAGCAGTTCTTC.

This chain joins TRBV7-8 and TRBJ1-5; unclear D gene. The length of the CDR3 is 14 residues. In germline, CDR1 is SGHVS, CDR2 FQNEAQ. V lost 3 bases and J 6 bases, leaving 12 bases between the germline ends. The CDR3: CASSLREGGQPQHF. The CDR3 coding sequence is TGTGCCAGCAGCTTGAGGGAGGGTGGTCAGCCCCAGCATTTT.

This chain links TRBV4-2 with TRBJ1-1, with D possibly matching TRBD1 (6 bases). Germline-derived CDR1 and CDR2 are LGHNA and YNFKEQ. Trimming stripped 1 base from V and 1 base from J, with 7 bases between. The CDR3 has 14 residues. CDR3 DNA sequence: TGTGCCAGCAGCCAAGGGACAGCGAACACTGAAGCTTTCTTT. Amino acids: CASSQGTANTEAFF.

V gene TRBV4-2 combines with J gene TRBJ2-7; TRBD1 matches at 9 bases. The trim removed 4 bases at V and 6 bases at J, leaving 10 bases unmatched. Germline V gene sequence: CDR1 LGHNA, CDR2 YNFKEQ. This CDR3 has 15 residues. The CDR3 region has the DNA TGTGCCAGCAGCCCCCAGGGACAGGGCCCACTCGAGCAGTACTTC. Protein sequence: CASSPQGQGPLEQYF.

The V and J genes are TRBV7-4 and TRBJ2-1, with 8 positions matching TRBD2. The CDR3 sequence is 15 residues long. After removal of 1 base from V and 7 bases from J, the junction contained 6 bases not matched to a gene. The V gene's germline CDR1 is SGHVT and CDR2 SQSDAQ. The DNA for the CDR3 is TGTGCCAGCAGCTTAGGCGGGGGGCCAGTTAATGAGCAGTTCTTC. It encodes CASSLGGGPVNEQFF. Combining the CDR3 with reference TRBV7-4 and TRBJ2-1 gives the whole variable domain GAGVSQSPRYKVAKRGRDVALRCDSISGHVTLYWYRQTLGQGSEVLTYSQSDAQRDKSGRPSGRFSAERPERSVSTLKIQRTEQGDSAVYLCASSLGGGPVNEQFFGPGTRLTVL.

The V gene is TRBV6-2 or TRBV6-3, the J gene TRBJ1-3, with TRBD1 matching 7 bases. Losses at the gene ends were 5 bases for V and 4 bases for J; bases not matched to a gene: 5. The CDR3 runs to 14 residues. CDR1 is MNHEY and CDR2 is SVGEGT in the germline V gene. The CDR3 DNA sequence: TGTGCCAGCAGTCCAGGGGGTTCGGGAAACACCATATATTTT. Translating gives CASSPGGSGNTIYF.

The CDR3 here is CASSQPDRDSTYGYTF. The DNA of the CDR3 is TGTGCCAGCAGCCAACCCGACCGGGACAGCACCTATGGCTACACCTTC. The chain uses TRBV4-2 and TRBJ1-2; 7 positions match TRBD1. The germline V gene has CDR1 LGHNA and CDR2 YNFKEQ. Losses at the gene ends were 2 bases for V and 4 bases for J; bases not matched to a gene: 10. The CDR3 loop spans 16 amino acids.

Note on this clone: Compared with germline, one end of the junction differs, possibly owing to a read error. The V call is TRBV7-7, the J call TRBJ1-5, with 12 bases identical to TRBD1. The CDR3 contains 18 residues. Germline V gene data show CDR1 as SSHAT and CDR2 as FNYEAQ (reference sequence). The CDR3 protein is CASSRDRGRVWGNQPQHF. In DNA form, the CDR3 reads TGTGCTAGCAGCCGGGACAGGGGGCGCGTCTGGGGCAATCAGCCCCAGCATTTT.

This clone was seen just once. The chain links TRBV19 to TRBJ1-2; TRBD1 aligns across 8 bases. The CDR3 has 14 residues. V shed 4 bases, J shed 9 bases, and the junction held 10 bases outside the gene matches. CDR1 is LNHDA and CDR2 is SQIVND in the germline V gene (reference sequence). CDR3 sequence (DNA): TGTGCCAGTAGTACAGGGGGCACAGTACCAAGCTACACCTTC. This codes for CASSTGGTVPSYTF.

The chain joins TRBV2 to TRBJ1-5; D perhaps matches TRBD1 (5 bases). In germline, CDR1 is SNHLY, CDR2 FYNNEI. V was pared by 5 bases and J by 3 bases, with 11 bases between. The CDR3 is 14 amino acids. CDR3 nucleotides: TGTGCCAGCAGTAGAGCAGGGTCCAATCAGCCCCAGCATTTT. Its translation is CASSRAGSNQPQHF. Drawing the rest from reference TRBV2 and TRBJ1-5, the complete variable domain is EPEVTQTPSHQVTQMGQEVILRCVPISNHLYFYWYRQILGQKVEFLVSFYNNEISEKSEIFDDQFSVERPDGSNFTLKIRSTKLEDSAMYFCASSRAGSNQPQHFGDGTRLSIL.

The gene calls are TRBV12-3 or TRBV12-4 and TRBJ1-2, with 8 bases that match TRBD1. V dropped 6 bases and J dropped 6; count of bases not matched to a gene: 6. The CDR3 runs 13 residues. The CDR3 DNA is TGTGCCAGCAGACCCCAGGGGGCCCATGGCTACACCTTC. This encodes CASRPQGAHGYTF.

The J gene is TRBJ1-2, the V gene TRBV5-5; a weak D match, TRBD1 (6 bases). Germline lookup yields CDR1 SGHKS and CDR2 YYEKEE (reference sequence). V gave up 1 base and J gave up 4 bases, with 17 bases separating them. This CDR3 has 16 residues. The CDR3 bases are TGTGCCAGCAGCTTGCTTCGGGACACCCTCGGCTATGGCTACACCTTC. Translated: CASSLLRDTLGYGYTF.

A few counts support this clone. The rearrangement uses TRBV10-2 and TRBJ1-1; the D gene is possibly TRBD1 (6 bases). The CDR3 spans 12 residues. The germline V gene encodes CDR1 WSHSY and CDR2 SAAADI. V was trimmed by 6 bases and J by 4 bases, leaving 9 bases between them. CDR3 in amino acids: CASRDSPTEAFF. CDR3 coding DNA: TGCGCCAGCAGGGACAGCCCCACTGAAGCTTTCTTT.

The chain combines TRBV18 with TRBJ1-4; D is ambiguous. CDR3 length equals 17 residues. From germline, CDR1 is KGHSH and CDR2 LQKENI. V was shortened by 0 bases and J by 2 bases, with 13 bases between the two germline ends. The CDR3: CASSPPGYRQTNEKLFF. In nucleotides, the CDR3 is TGTGCCAGCTCACCACCGGGCTACCGGCAGACTAATGAAAAACTGTTTTTT.

CDR3 coding DNA: TGTGCCAGCAGTACCTATTATAATTCACCCCTCCACTTT. Protein: CASSTYYNSPLHF. This rearrangement joins TRBV6-5 to TRBJ1-6; D is unresolved. Per the germline V gene, CDR1 is MNHEY and CDR2 is SVGAGI. Trimming removed 5 bases from V and 4 bases from J, with 6 bases in between. CDR3 length equals 13 residues.

V is TRBV9 and J is TRBJ1-2, with D maybe TRBD1 (5 bases). V dropped 0 bases and J dropped 8 bases, with 14 bases sitting between them. Germline values: CDR1 SGDLS, CDR2 YYNGEE. The CDR3 extends over 14 amino acids. CDR3 coding DNA: TGTGCCAGCAGCGTAGGAGGCAGGGTTGAAGGCTACACCTTC. This gives the protein CASSVGGRVEGYTF. Drawing the rest from reference TRBV9 and TRBJ1-2, the complete variable domain is DSGVTQTPKHLITATGQRVTLRCSPRSGDLSVYWYQQSLDQGLQFLIQYYNGEERAKGNILERFSAQQFPDLHSELNLSSLELGDSALYFCASSVGGRVEGYTFGSGTRLTVV.

The rearrangement uses TRBV7-9 and TRBJ1-1; no definite D call. This CDR3 comprises 12 residues. Trimming left V 6 bases short and J 5 bases short, with 10 bases between. Germline loops: CDR1 SEHNR, CDR2 FQNEAQ (reference sequence). As DNA, the CDR3 is TGTGCCAGCAGGTTGGGTGAGACTGAAGCTTTCTTT. Translation: CASRLGETEAFF.

The sample holds a few counts of this clone. The chain carries TRBV14 and TRBJ1-3, with D perhaps matching TRBD1 (5 bases). The CDR3 has 16 residues. The germline gives CDR1 SGHDN, CDR2 FVKESK. V lost 3 bases and J lost 1, with 13 bases in between. The CDR3 loop is CASSQTAIVSGNTIYF. DNA for the CDR3: TGTGCCAGCAGCCAGACAGCAATTGTTTCTGGAAACACCATATATTTT.

The V gene is TRBV5-1, the J gene TRBJ2-7; TRBD1 matches at 7 bases. This CDR3 has 14 residues. V shed 4 bases, J shed 3 bases, and the junction held 7 bases outside the gene matches. Per germline, CDR1 SGHRS and CDR2 YFSETQ. The CDR3 region is CASSGDSSLYEQYF. CDR3 DNA sequence: TGCGCCAGCAGCGGGGACAGTTCCCTCTACGAGCAGTACTTC.

The chain has TRBV3-1 (or the pseudogene TRBV3-2) and TRBJ1-4; unclear D gene. V dropped 2 bases and J dropped 5 bases, with 12 bases sitting between them. Germline values: CDR1 LGHDT, CDR2 YNNKEL (reference sequence). The CDR3 has 15 amino acids. CDR3 residues: CASSQFGPGNEKLFF. In DNA form, the CDR3 reads TGTGCCAGCAGCCAATTCGGCCCGGGGAATGAAAAACTGTTTTTT.